This T cell receptor beta chain derives from a study of cytomegalovirus exposure and HLA in healthy donors. On the study more broadly: An analysis done earlier identified around 100 million unique TCR beta sequences from approximately 180 million T cells. Of about 390 genotyped donors, 81% grouped in the Caucasian-associated ancestry cluster.

It was with 60 Vbeta and 13 Jbeta primers that the PCR ran. TCRdb's copy holds only in-frame clones and misses some; the assay was immunoSEQ multiplex PCR. Found here are 150,000 or so clones, 80% of them singletons; the top ten hold 2% to 2.5%. CDR3 length: 20 residues. Germline V gene data show CDR1 as MDHEN and CDR2 as SYDVKM. V gave up 0 bases and J gave up 4 bases; unmatched junction bases: 13. Points from the study as a whole: Generally TCR sequences proved uncommon, though certain public TCRs appeared in numerous donors. In vitro testing confirmed a few CMV-associated chains as specific for CMV antigens.

Note on this clone: Its antigen is as yet unknown.

Source material: PBMCs. This clonotype was sampled from a man aged 45 to 65 in good health and CMV-seronegative. V usage is TRBV28 and J usage is TRBJ2-3, with 13 bases lining up with TRBD2. This CDR3 reads CASSLWSRTSGGAGADTQYF. The CDR3 DNA is TGTGCCAGCAGTTTATGGTCCCGAACTAGCGGGGGGGCCGGTGCAGATACGCAGTATTTT.